The 10 T cell receptor beta chains below were found in one sample sequenced in a study of tumor and adjacent non-tumor tissue in lung cancer. RNA was extracted from bulk tissue without any cell sorting. More than 3 cm separated this lung sample from the edge of the tumor. The library came from three nested PCR rounds adapted from ARM-PCR protocols. TCRdb reprocessed the multiplex PCR reads via MiXCR and lists one record per CDR3 protein. Of roughly 43,000 distinct CDR3 sequences in the sample, roughly 60% were seen once. The sample taken for sequencing was distant non-tumor lung tissue. The receptors were gathered from a man aged 50 to 59 with non-small cell lung cancer.

As to this clonotype: A read error may produce the germline difference seen at one junction end. The chain combines TRBV28 with TRBJ2-5; D gene unclear. The length of the CDR3 is 12 residues. Germline V lookup: CDR1 MDHEN, CDR2 SYDVKM. The CDR3, as DNA: TGTGCCAGCAGTTTATCGCGAAAGACCCGGTACTTC. Protein sequence: CASSLSRKTRYF.

This clonotype has only one observation. This may arise from a read error, as a much more abundant clone is one base away. The rearrangement joins TRBV9 to TRBJ1-3; D may be TRBD1 (6 bases). The CDR3 length is 15 residues. Trimming took off 6 bases at V and 0 bases at J, with 13 bases between the two ends. Germline V gene sequence: CDR1 SGDLS, CDR2 YYNGEE. This chain's CDR3 is CASTSQDSSGNTIYF. CDR3 DNA: TGTGCCAGCACCTCCCAGGACAGCTCTGGAAACACCATATATTTT.

Regarding this clonotype: This may come from a read error, since a much larger clone is one base off. The chain links TRBV7-3 to TRBJ2-2; D not resolved. CDR1 SGHTA and CDR2 FQGTGA come from the germline V gene. This CDR3 is 13 amino acids long. The CDR3 protein is CASSSADTRELFF. Here the CDR3 DNA reads TGTGCCAGCAGCTCTGCCGACACCCGGGAGCTGTTTTTT.

This clonotype was detected many times. The V and J genes are TRBV6-2 or TRBV6-3 and TRBJ2-7; D perhaps matches TRBD1 (6 bases). The germline V and J ends were trimmed by 7 bases and 0 bases, with 16 bases remaining between them. Per germline, CDR1 MNHEY and CDR2 SVGEGT. The CDR3 length is 15 residues. CDR3 DNA: TGTGCCAGCACCCGGACAGCCCTCAGCTCCTACGAGCAGTACTTC. This sequence encodes CASTRTALSSYEQYF.

As for this clonotype: The junction differs from germline at one of its ends, possibly a read error. The genes are TRBV28 and TRBJ2-7; D is tentatively TRBD1 or TRBD2 (5 bases each). Germline loops: CDR1 MDHEN, CDR2 SYDVKM. The CDR3 runs to 12 residues. CDR3 DNA sequence: TGTGCCAGCAGCCGCCCCCGGGACGAGCAGTATTTC. Translating gives CASSRPRDEQYF.

In regard to this clonotype: One end of the junction does not line up with germline, which may come from a read error. The V call is TRBV5-5, the J call TRBJ2-1; D might be TRBD2 (5 bases). CDR1 is SGHKS, CDR2 YYEKEE, per germline (reference sequence). The CDR3 has 15 amino acids. The CDR3 loop is CGSSSGLSPYNEQFF. CDR3 sequence (DNA): TGTGGCAGCAGCTCCGGACTCAGCCCCTACAATGAGCAGTTCTTC.

This clonotype was seen a few times. Being one base from a much bigger clone, this may be a read error. This sequence joins TRBV12-3 or TRBV12-4 and TRBJ2-5; no definite D call. The CDR3 covers 11 residues. Trimming took off 1 base at V and 4 bases at J, with 1 base between the two ends. CDR3 nucleotides: TGTGCCAGCAGTTTAGGAGAGACCCAGTACTTC. It is translated as CASSLGETQYF.

This chain links TRBV28 with TRBJ2-4; D gene uncertain. Trimming shortened V by 6 bases and J by 5 bases, and 11 bases separated the two germline ends. Germline V gene data show CDR1 as MDHEN and CDR2 as SYDVKM. This CDR3 is built from 13 residues. The CDR3 nucleotides are TGTGCCAGCAGCGGCAAACCTCAAAACATTCAGTACTTC. Protein: CASSGKPQNIQYF.

This clonotype showed up many times. The gene calls are TRBV29-1 and TRBJ2-1, with a weak D call TRBD2 (5 bases). This CDR3 contains 15 residues. Germline V lookup: CDR1 SQVTM, CDR2 ANQGSEA. Trimming pared 4 bases from V and 2 bases from J, leaving 15 bases between. CDR3 in amino acids: CSVGSAGVTYNEQFF. The CDR3 coding sequence is TGCAGCGTTGGTAGCGCAGGCGTCACCTACAATGAGCAGTTCTTC.

About this clonotype: A much larger clone differs by one base, so this may be a read error. This sequence joins TRBV7-9 and TRBJ1-2, with 8 nucleotides matching TRBD1. The CDR3 has 15 amino acids. Germline V gene lookup returns CDR1 SEHNR and CDR2 FQNEAQ (reference sequence). Unmatched junction bases numbered 5, after V lost 2 bases and J lost 3 bases. The CDR3 nucleotides read TGTGCCAGCAGCTTAACCCAGGGGGCCCACTATGGCTACACCTTC. Translated, it gives CASSLTQGAHYGYTF.